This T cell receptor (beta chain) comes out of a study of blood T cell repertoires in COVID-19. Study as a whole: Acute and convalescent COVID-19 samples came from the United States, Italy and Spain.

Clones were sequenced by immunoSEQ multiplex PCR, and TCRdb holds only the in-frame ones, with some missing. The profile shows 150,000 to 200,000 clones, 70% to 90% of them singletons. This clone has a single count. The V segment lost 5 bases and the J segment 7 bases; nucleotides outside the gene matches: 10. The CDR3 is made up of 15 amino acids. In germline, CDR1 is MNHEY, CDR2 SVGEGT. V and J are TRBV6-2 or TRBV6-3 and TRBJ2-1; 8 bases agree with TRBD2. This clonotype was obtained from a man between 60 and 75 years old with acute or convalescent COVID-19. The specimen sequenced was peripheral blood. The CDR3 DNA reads TGTGCCAGCAGTCCGCGGGGGGAGGGCAGGAATGAGCAGTTCTTC. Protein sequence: CASSPRGEGRNEQFF.